This T cell receptor (beta chain) was observed in a study of blood T cell repertoires in COVID-19. Turning to the study itself: Sources were T cells, B-cell-depleted T cells, or PBMCs; the material itself was cDNA or gDNA.

CDR3 length: 14 residues. The germline gives CDR1 MDHEN, CDR2 SYDVKM. Trimming took off 6 bases at V and 10 bases at J, with 16 bases between the two ends. The assay was immunoSEQ multiplex PCR, and TCRdb's table has in-frame clones only and misses some. This table has a few hundred thousand clones, 75% to 85% appearing once. The receptor's source is a human donor in a cohort sampled during active COVID-19. Sequencing was carried out using peripheral blood. The chain has TRBV28 and TRBJ1-6, with D perhaps TRBD1 (6 bases). The CDR3 nucleotides are TGTGCCAGCAGGCAAAGGGGGTTGCGATCACCCCTCCACTTT. Translated: CASRQRGLRSPLHF. Looking up the rest from reference TRBV28 and TRBJ1-6 gives the full variable domain: DVKVTQSSRYLVKRTGEKVFLECVQDMDHENMFWYRQDPGLGLRLIYFSYDVKMKEKGDIPEGYSVSREKKERFSLILESASTNQTSMYLCASRQRGLRSPLHFGNGTRLTVT.